These T cell receptor beta chains were read from a single sample in a study of blood T cell repertoires in COVID-19. Measured with immunoSEQ multiplex PCR; TCRdb has only the in-frame clones, and not every one. The sample has 60,000 or so clones; approximately 80% are singletons. Specimen: peripheral blood. The receptors here all came from a man younger than 40 with COVID-19, enrolled during active disease. Both conserved end residues are part of each CDR3. The D gene is left open where the match is weak. Not all rows give a size; the values are once, few, many and, for expanded clones, a class.

J gene,CDR3 length,V gene,D gene,clone size,CDR3 DNA,CDR3 protein
TRBJ2-3,17,TRBV21-1,-,-,TGTGCCAGCAGCAAAGGAATGGCCAGGGGTAGGGCAGATACGCAGTATTTT,CASSKGMARGRADTQYF
TRBJ2-3,15,TRBV28,TRBD2,-,TGTGCCAGCAGGCAGCGGGACGCTAGCACAGATACGCAGTATTTT,CASRQRDASTDTQYF
TRBJ1-5,16,TRBV2,-,-,TGTGCCAGCAGTGATGGCGGAATGTGGAGCAATCAGCCCCAGCATTTT,CASSDGGMWSNQPQHF
TRBJ1-2,14,TRBV28,TRBD1,-,TGTGCCAGCAGTTTAGGGACAGGGCATTATGGCTACACCTTC,CASSLGTGHYGYTF
TRBJ2-7,14,TRBV5-1,TRBD1,-,TGCGCCAGCAGCTTGGGACAGGGGGCGCGTGAGCAGTACTTC,CASSLGQGAREQYF
TRBJ2-1,13,TRBV7-3,TRBD1,once,TGTGCCAGCAGCTCGACGACAGGGAGCGAGCAGTTCTTC,CASSSTTGSEQFF
TRBJ1-5,14,TRBV3-1/TRBV3-2,-,few,TGTGCCAGCGCACAGGGTCGGAGCAATCAGCCCCAGCATTTT,CASAQGRSNQPQHF
TRBJ1-1,15,TRBV7-9,-,-,TGTGCCAGCAGCTTAGTGCGACAGGTGAACACTGAAGCTTTCTTT,CASSLVRQVNTEAFF
TRBJ2-3,18,TRBV7-3,TRBD2,-,TGTGCCAGCAGCGCCGGGACTAGCGGGCCCACTAGCACAGATACGCAGTATTTT,CASSAGTSGPTSTDTQYF
TRBJ2-3,19,TRBV27,TRBD2,-,TGTGCCAGCAGTTTATCATCAGCCGGACTAGCGGCTAGCACAGATACGCAGTATTTT,CASSLSSAGLAASTDTQYF
TRBJ1-4,16,TRBV18,-,-,TGTGCCAGCTCACCAAATACTAGGGAATTTAATGAAAAACTGTTTTTT,CASSPNTREFNEKLFF
TRBJ2-7,15,TRBV28,-,few,TGTGCCAGCTCCTTTTTCAGCAGGCGATTCTACGAGCAGTACTTC,CASSFFSRRFYEQYF
TRBJ2-7,13,TRBV30,TRBD1,-,TGTGCCTGGACAGTACAGGGGTCGAGCGAGCAGTACTTC,CAWTVQGSSEQYF
TRBJ2-1,14,TRBV30,TRBD2,-,TGTGCCTGGAGTTGGCTAGCGGGGGGGAATGAGCAGTTCTTC,CAWSWLAGGNEQFF
TRBJ2-3,15,TRBV29-1,TRBD2,-,TGCAGCGTTGAAGAGGCGGGGGGGTCTAGGGATACGCAGTATTTT,CSVEEAGGSRDTQYF
TRBJ2-7,13,TRBV4-1,TRBD1,-,TGCGCCAGCAGGGGGACAGGGTTCAACGAGCAGTACTTC,CASRGTGFNEQYF
TRBJ2-1,15,TRBV5-4,-,-,TGTGCCAGCAGCTTGGGCCTAGCGTCCTACAATGAGCAGTTCTTC,CASSLGLASYNEQFF
TRBJ1-2,13,TRBV27,-,-,TGTGCCAGCAGTTTTAAGGGGGTTGGAGGCTACACCTTC,CASSFKGVGGYTF
TRBJ1-4,15,TRBV28,-,-,TGTGCCAGCACTGTGGGGGCAGCAACTAATGAAAAACTGTTTTTT,CASTVGAATNEKLFF
TRBJ1-6,17,TRBV5-4,TRBD1,-,TGTGCCAGCAGCTTGGGGGACAGGTTGGGGCATATTTCACCCCTCCACTTT,CASSLGDRLGHISPLHF
TRBJ2-1,15,TRBV10-3,TRBD2,-,TGTGCCATCAGTTCGACTAGCGGGATAACAAATGAGCAGTTCTTC,CAISSTSGITNEQFF
TRBJ2-2,14,TRBV6-5,-,-,TGTGCCAGCAGTCAGGCAGGGGACACCGGGGAGCTGTTTTTT,CASSQAGDTGELFF
TRBJ1-2,13,TRBV5-1,-,-,TGCGCCAGCAGCTTGGGTAACAGGGATGGCTACACCTTC,CASSLGNRDGYTF
TRBJ2-6,17,TRBV6-2/TRBV6-3,-,-,TGTGCCAGCAGTTTGGCAGGGAAGAGCTCTGGGGCCAACGTCCTGACTTTC,CASSLAGKSSGANVLTF
TRBJ1-2,12,TRBV10-1,-,-,TGCGCCAGCAGGAGGCGACCTTATGGCTACACCTTC,CASRRRPYGYTF
TRBJ2-7,17,TRBV4-1,TRBD1,-,TGCGCCAGCAGCCAAGATGTCCGGACAGGGGGTATCTACGAGCAGTACTTC,CASSQDVRTGGIYEQYF
TRBJ2-2,17,TRBV5-6,TRBD1,-,TGTGCCAGCAGCTTGACAGGGGATCCGGATAACACCGGGGAGCTGTTTTTT,CASSLTGDPDNTGELFF
TRBJ2-7,14,TRBV2,-,-,TGTGCCAGTGTCGGAGCAGGGAACGCCTACGAGCAGTACTTC,CASVGAGNAYEQYF
TRBJ2-1,18,TRBV28,-,-,TGTGCCAGCAGTTCGCCCCACCTTTCGAGAGGGGGCTACAATGAGCAGTTCTTC,CASSSPHLSRGGYNEQFF
TRBJ2-3,17,TRBV10-3,-,once,TGTGCCATCAGCCGCAGAGGCGACAGGTCTAGCACAGATACGCAGTATTTT,CAISRRGDRSSTDTQYF
TRBJ2-6,15,TRBV11-3,-,-,TGTGCCAGCAGCAAAGGGGCGTCCGGGGCCAACGTCCTGACTTTC,CASSKGASGANVLTF
TRBJ2-3,14,TRBV10-1,TRBD1,-,TGCGCCAGCAGTGCAGAGACAGGGGGGGATACGCAGTATTTT,CASSAETGGDTQYF
TRBJ1-6,16,TRBV4-1,-,-,TGCGCCAGCAGCCAAGTCCACACCACACATAATTCACCCCTCCACTTT,CASSQVHTTHNSPLHF
TRBJ1-6,14,TRBV6-1,-,many,TGTGCCAGCAGTGAAGGACAGTCGAATTCACCCCTCCACTTT,CASSEGQSNSPLHF
TRBJ1-2,15,TRBV6-6,TRBD1,-,TGTGCCAGCACCTCCCCCCGGGACAGGGAAGGCGGCTACACCTTC,CASTSPRDREGGYTF
TRBJ2-4,13,TRBV5-8,TRBD1,few,TGTGCCAGCAGCTCCGGGACAGAAAACATTCAGTACTTC,CASSSGTENIQYF
TRBJ2-7,16,TRBV6-2/TRBV6-3,TRBD2,-,TGTGCCAGCAGTTACGGCCGACTAGCGAGCTCCTACGAGCAGTACTTC,CASSYGRLASSYEQYF
TRBJ2-1,12,TRBV27,-,once,TGTGCCAGCCTGGGCCCTTACAATGAGCAGTTCTTC,CASLGPYNEQFF
TRBJ1-5,14,TRBV6-2/TRBV6-3,-,-,TGTGCCAGCAGTTACACGGGGGGCCCTCAGCCCCAGCATTTT,CASSYTGGPQPQHF
TRBJ1-1,16,TRBV5-4,TRBD1,-,TGTGCCAGCAGCTTGAGGGGCAGGGGGCGAGACACTGAAGCTTTCTTT,CASSLRGRGRDTEAFF